This TCR beta chain was profiled in a study of shared clonotypes between healthy human individuals. Execution of the assay was at deep level. As handled by the study authors: Filtering was not the same, since immunoSEQ gave junction-only sequences without quality scores. Here immunoSEQ multiplex PCR was the method, and the copy in TCRdb shows in-frame clones only, minus some. V and J calls and clone size are as listed in that table; D and trimming were resolved from the DNA. The table lists about 380,000 clones, about 96% of them singletons. Comment on this clone: Its target is unknown.

Germline CDR1 reads SGHNT; CDR2 reads YYREEE (reference sequence). The germline V and J ends were trimmed by 2 bases and 7 bases, with 10 bases remaining between them. The CDR3 sequence is 13 residues long. General study findings and limits: All-four-donor shared clonotypes had higher generation probabilities than non-shared clonotypes did. Only blood underwent sampling, and tissue repertoires likely differ.

Sequenced material: memory CD8+ T cells sorted from blood. Subset indicated: CD45RO+ cells pooled with CCR7-negative TemRA cells. The chain combines TRBV5-4 with TRBJ2-1; D might be TRBD2 (5 bases). The origin of this receptor is a young man in good health. The CDR3 DNA follows: TGTGCCAGCAGCTTTGTTCGGGGTAATGAGCAGTTCTTC. Its protein is CASSFVRGNEQFF.